This T cell receptor beta chain emerged from a study of blood T cell repertoires in COVID-19. Repertoires were generated with immunoSEQ multiplex PCR, while TCRdb's copy carries only in-frame clones and drops some. The sample carries over 250,000 clones, approximately 90% recorded once. The germline V gene encodes CDR1 SGHRS and CDR2 YFSETQ. The V end was cut by 1 base, the J end by 1 base, with 9 bases between. The CDR3 contains 14 residues. Sequences were obtained from peripheral blood. This TCR derives from a woman between 45 and 65 years old with COVID-19, enrolled during active disease. J is TRBJ2-7 and V is TRBV5-1, with unresolved D. The CDR3 sequence: CASSLSTSSYEQYF. DNA for the CDR3: TGCGCCAGCAGCTTGTCGACATCATCCTACGAGCAGTACTTC.